Each of the 21 T cell receptor beta chains below was sequenced from the same sample in a study of CD8 T cells in Susac syndrome. Random hexamers were used to reverse transcribe the RNA input (about 0.5 to 1 ug). MiXCR, applied by TCRdb to the immunoSEQ multiplex PCR reads, yields one record per CDR3 protein. This table has roughly 150,000 distinct CDR3 sequences, about 94% appearing once. Sequencing input: CD8+ T cells from PBMCs. The receptors shown here come from a human donor with multiple sclerosis.

The J gene is TRBJ2-3, the V gene TRBV12-5; TRBD1 might be the D (5 bases). Trimming cost V 6 bases and J 1 base, with 14 bases left between them. The length of the CDR3 is 15 residues. CDR1 is LGHNT, CDR2 FRNRAP, per germline. CDR3: CASGLPPTGTDTQYF. The CDR3, as DNA: TGTGCTAGTGGCCTACCCCCGACAGGCACAGATACGCAGTATTTT.

The chain employs TRBV29-1 and TRBJ2-7; 7 bases agree with TRBD1. This CDR3 is built from 13 residues. Per the germline V gene, CDR1 is SQVTM and CDR2 is ANQGSEA. J was trimmed by 4 bases and V by 4 bases; bases with no gene match: 7. CDR3 DNA: TGCAGCGTTGGAGGGGGCAGTTTATACGAGCAGTACTTC. As protein: CSVGGGSLYEQYF.

The rearrangement links TRBV7-9 to TRBJ2-2; D remains unclear. The V gene's germline CDR1 is SEHNR and CDR2 FQNEAQ (reference sequence). This CDR3 spans 11 amino acids. Deletions cut 6 bases from V and 9 bases from J, with 8 bases between. As DNA, the CDR3 is TGTGCCAGCAGACCAGCCCGGGAGCTGTTTTTT. It encodes CASRPARELFF. The full variable domain, its missing parts supplied by reference TRBV7-9 and TRBJ2-2, is DTGVSQNPRHKITKRGQNVTFRCDPISEHNRLYWYRQTLGQGPEFLTYFQNEAQLEKSRLLSDRFSAERPKGSFSTLEIQRTEQGDSAMYLCASRPARELFFGEGSRLTVL.

CDR3 loop: CASSSQGANVLTF. The CDR3 bases are TGTGCCAGCAGTTCACAGGGGGCCAACGTCCTGACTTTC. V is TRBV12-3 or TRBV12-4 and J is TRBJ2-6, with D unresolved. The CDR3 runs 13 residues. The V end lost 4 bases, the J end lost 4 bases, and 5 bases lay between the germline ends.

The rearrangement joins TRBV12-3 or TRBV12-4 to TRBJ2-7; D not certain. The CDR3 is made up of 11 amino acids. V was cut by 5 bases and J by 3 bases, with 5 bases left in between. CDR3 loop: CASSPRYEQYF. The CDR3 DNA sequence: TGTGCCAGCAGTCCCCGCTACGAGCAGTACTTC.

J is TRBJ2-3 and V is TRBV6-2 or TRBV6-3; D ambiguous. Deletions cut 0 bases from V and 0 bases from J, with 1 base between. Germline values: CDR1 MNHEY, CDR2 SVGEGT. This CDR3 comprises 13 residues. The CDR3, as DNA: TGTGCCAGCAGTTACTCTAGCACAGATACGCAGTATTTT. Translating gives CASSYSSTDTQYF.

The V gene is TRBV12-3 or TRBV12-4, the J gene TRBJ2-1, with 7 bases that match TRBD1. The CDR3 runs to 12 residues. V shed 3 bases and J 10 bases; nucleotides not matched to a gene: 3. CDR3 protein: CASSFGQVEQFF. Here the CDR3 DNA reads TGTGCCAGCAGTTTTGGACAGGTCGAGCAGTTCTTC.

The gene calls are TRBV28 and TRBJ2-1; D is perhaps TRBD1 (6 bases). The CDR3 contains 14 residues. Trimming cost V 6 bases and J 7 bases, with 16 bases left between them. Germline V CDR1 and CDR2: MDHEN, SYDVKM. DNA of the CDR3: TGTGCCAGCAGACCTACGAGGGGGTGGAATGAGCAGTTCTTC. Protein product: CASRPTRGWNEQFF.

V is TRBV19 and J is TRBJ2-2; the D is unclear. V lost 3 bases, J lost 3 bases, and 11 bases lay in between. Germline V CDR1 and CDR2: LNHDA, SQIVND (reference sequence). This CDR3 contains 15 residues. The CDR3 here is CASSIRRGDTGELFF. Here the CDR3 DNA reads TGTGCCAGTAGTATTCGGCGAGGCGACACCGGGGAGCTGTTTTTT.

The rearrangement links TRBV12-3 or TRBV12-4 to TRBJ2-5; D is perhaps TRBD1 (7 bases). The CDR3 is 12 amino acids. With 7 bases removed from V and 7 bases from J, the gap between germline ends came to 13 bases. DNA for the CDR3: TGTGCCAGCAAGGAGGGGGCAGGGACCCAGTACTTC. Protein sequence: CASKEGAGTQYF.

The chain links TRBV30 to TRBJ2-1; 8 bases fit TRBD1. This CDR3 is built from 14 residues. Germline CDR1 and CDR2: GTSNPN and SVGIG (reference sequence). V gave up 0 bases and J gave up 5 bases; unmatched junction bases: 3. The chain's CDR3 is CAWSVQGGDNEQFF. CDR3 in DNA: TGTGCCTGGAGTGTACAGGGGGGAGACAATGAGCAGTTCTTC.

The chain recombines TRBV3-1 with TRBJ1-1, with D perhaps TRBD1 (5 bases). V lost 3 bases, J lost 6 bases, and 8 bases lay in between. This CDR3 is built from 12 residues. The germline gives CDR1 LGHDT, CDR2 YNNKEL (reference sequence). CDR3 sequence (DNA): TGTGCCAGCAGCCAGGCGGGGCCTGAAGCTTTCTTT. Translated: CASSQAGPEAFF.

The chain joins TRBV3-1 to TRBJ1-3; maybe TRBD1 (6 bases). CDR3 length: 15 residues. CDR1 LGHDT and CDR2 YNNKEL come from the germline V gene (reference sequence). The ends were cut back, 1 base at V and 4 bases at J, with 11 bases in the middle. CDR3 bases: TGTGCCAGCAGCCAAGCCCAGGGGAGGGGAAACACCATATATTTT. It yields the protein CASSQAQGRGNTIYF.

V is TRBV4-2 and J is TRBJ2-3; 10 positions match TRBD2. The CDR3 is made up of 18 amino acids. V gave up 0 bases and J gave up 4 bases; unmatched junction bases: 10. CDR1 and CDR2 from the germline V gene are LGHNA and YNFKEQ. CDR3 in DNA: TGTGCCAGCAGCCAAGAACTCTATAGCGGGGGGTCCGCAGATACGCAGTATTTT. Protein sequence: CASSQELYSGGSADTQYF.

The sample holds one count of this clonotype. The CDR3 loop reads CSVPRGNGISPEAFF. Here the CDR3 DNA reads TGCAGCGTTCCAAGAGGAAATGGGATCAGCCCTGAAGCTTTCTTT. This rearrangement joins TRBV29-1 to TRBJ1-1; D gene ambiguous. Germline loops: CDR1 SQVTM, CDR2 ANQGSEA. The CDR3 is 15 residues long. V lost 5 bases and J lost 6, with 22 bases in between.

The V gene is TRBV20-1, the J gene TRBJ1-1, with a possible D match to TRBD1 (5 bases). Germline V gene lookup returns CDR1 DFQATT and CDR2 SNEGSKA (reference sequence). Deletions cut 2 bases from V and 0 bases from J, with 10 bases between. CDR3 length equals 14 residues. The CDR3 bases are TGCAGTGCTAGACTTAAGGGACTGAACACTGAAGCTTTCTTT. It codes for CSARLKGLNTEAFF.

The chain uses TRBV2 and TRBJ1-1, with D tentatively TRBD1 (6 bases). This CDR3 has 14 residues. V lost 7 bases to trimming and J lost 0 bases, with 12 bases between them. Germline V CDR1 and CDR2: SNHLY, FYNNEI. CDR3 protein: CASKPTGLNTEAFF. The CDR3 region has the DNA TGTGCCAGCAAACCAACAGGGTTGAACACTGAAGCTTTCTTT.

V gene TRBV29-1 combines with J gene TRBJ1-2; the D gene is possibly TRBD1 (5 bases). The CDR3 contains 11 residues. The germline CDR1 and CDR2 sequences are SQVTM and ANQGSEA. Trimming cost V 5 bases and J 8 bases, with 12 bases left between them. The CDR3 nucleotides are TGCAGCGTTCCCGCGGAGGGGGGCTACACCTTC. Encoded protein: CSVPAEGGYTF.

The genes are TRBV28 and TRBJ2-7, with 7 bases that match TRBD1. CDR1 is MDHEN, CDR2 SYDVKM, per germline. There are 16 residues in the CDR3. V shed 4 bases, J shed 2 bases, and the junction held 11 bases outside the gene matches. CDR3 in amino acids: CASSSPRTGRPYEQYF. The DNA for the CDR3 is TGTGCCAGCAGTTCACCGCGGACAGGCCGCCCCTACGAGCAGTACTTC.

This sequence joins TRBV19 and TRBJ2-1; D gene ambiguous. Trimming removed 2 bases at V and 9 bases at J, with 14 bases between. The CDR3 sequence is 14 residues long. The germline V gene encodes CDR1 LNHDA and CDR2 SQIVND (reference sequence). CDR3 sequence: CASSIRTLSGEQFF. The CDR3 coding sequence is TGTGCCAGTAGTATACGTACCCTGAGTGGTGAGCAGTTCTTC.

CDR3 amino acids: CSATPGTGSPVEQYF. Here the CDR3 DNA reads TGCAGTGCCACCCCCGGGACAGGGTCCCCTGTGGAGCAGTACTTC. The chain couples TRBV20-1 to TRBJ2-7; TRBD1 agrees at 9 bases. V lost 6 bases and J lost 7; bases outside the gene matches: 16. Germline V gives CDR1 DFQATT, CDR2 SNEGSKA (reference sequence). CDR3 size: 15 residues.